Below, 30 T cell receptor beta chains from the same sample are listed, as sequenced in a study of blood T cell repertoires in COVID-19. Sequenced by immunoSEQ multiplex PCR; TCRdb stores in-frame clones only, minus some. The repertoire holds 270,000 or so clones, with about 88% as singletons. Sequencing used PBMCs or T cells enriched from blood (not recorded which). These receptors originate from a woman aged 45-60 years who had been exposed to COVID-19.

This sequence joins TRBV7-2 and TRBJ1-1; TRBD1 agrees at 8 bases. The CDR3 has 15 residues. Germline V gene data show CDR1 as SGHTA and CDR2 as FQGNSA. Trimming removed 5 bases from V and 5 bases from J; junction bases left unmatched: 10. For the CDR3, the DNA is TGTGCCAGCAGCCCGCAGACAGGGGCGGGGACTGAAGCTTTCTTT. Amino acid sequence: CASSPQTGAGTEAFF.

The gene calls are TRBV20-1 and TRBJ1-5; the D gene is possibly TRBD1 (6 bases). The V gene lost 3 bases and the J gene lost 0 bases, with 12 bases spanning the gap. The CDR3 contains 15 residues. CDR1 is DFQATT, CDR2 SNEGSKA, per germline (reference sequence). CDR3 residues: CSASRTDHSNQPQHF. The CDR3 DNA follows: TGCAGTGCTAGTCGGACAGACCATAGCAATCAGCCCCAGCATTTT.

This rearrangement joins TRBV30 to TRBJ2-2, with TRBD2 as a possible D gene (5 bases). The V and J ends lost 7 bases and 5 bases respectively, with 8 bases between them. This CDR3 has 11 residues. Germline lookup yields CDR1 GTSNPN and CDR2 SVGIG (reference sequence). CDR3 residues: CALSGTGELFF. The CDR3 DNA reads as TGTGCCTTAAGCGGAACCGGGGAGCTGTTTTTT.

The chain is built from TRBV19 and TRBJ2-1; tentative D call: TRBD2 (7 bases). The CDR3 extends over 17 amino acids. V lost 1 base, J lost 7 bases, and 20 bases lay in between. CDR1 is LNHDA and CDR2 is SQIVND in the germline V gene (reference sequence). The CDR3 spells CASSIAPRGRGGNEQFF. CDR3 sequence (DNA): TGTGCCAGTAGTATAGCCCCCCGGGGGCGGGGAGGGAATGAGCAGTTCTTC. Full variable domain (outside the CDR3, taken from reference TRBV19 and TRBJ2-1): DGGITQSPKYLFRKEGQNVTLSCEQNLNHDAMYWYRQDPGQGLRLIYYSQIVNDFQKGDIAEGYSVSREKKESFPLTVTSAQKNPTAFYLCASSIAPRGRGGNEQFFGPGTRLTVL.

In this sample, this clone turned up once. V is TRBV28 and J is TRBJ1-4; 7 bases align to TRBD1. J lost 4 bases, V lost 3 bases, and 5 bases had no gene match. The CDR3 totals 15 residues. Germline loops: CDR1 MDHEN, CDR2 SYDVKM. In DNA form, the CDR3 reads TGTGCCAGCAGTTTTTCGGGACAGCTTAATGAAAAACTGTTTTTT. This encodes CASSFSGQLNEKLFF. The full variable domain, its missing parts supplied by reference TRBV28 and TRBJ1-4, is DVKVTQSSRYLVKRTGEKVFLECVQDMDHENMFWYRQDPGLGLRLIYFSYDVKMKEKGDIPEGYSVSREKKERFSLILESASTNQTSMYLCASSFSGQLNEKLFFGSGTQLSVL.

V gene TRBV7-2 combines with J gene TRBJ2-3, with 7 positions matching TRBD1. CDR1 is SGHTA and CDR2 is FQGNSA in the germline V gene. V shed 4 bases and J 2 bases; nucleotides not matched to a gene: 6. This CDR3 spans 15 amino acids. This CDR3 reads CASSSKQGYTDTQYF. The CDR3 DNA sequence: TGTGCCAGCAGCTCAAAACAGGGGTACACAGATACGCAGTATTTT.

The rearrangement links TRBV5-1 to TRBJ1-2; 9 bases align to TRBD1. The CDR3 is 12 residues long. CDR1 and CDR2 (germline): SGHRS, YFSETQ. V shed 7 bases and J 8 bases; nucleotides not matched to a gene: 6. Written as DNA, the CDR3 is TGCGCCAGCCACACAGGGGGCGACGGCTACACCTTC. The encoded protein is CASHTGGDGYTF.

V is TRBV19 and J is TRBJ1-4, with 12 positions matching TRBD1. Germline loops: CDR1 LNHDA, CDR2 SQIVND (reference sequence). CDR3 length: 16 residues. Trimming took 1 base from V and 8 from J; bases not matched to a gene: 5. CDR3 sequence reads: CASSIGAGTGGEKLFF. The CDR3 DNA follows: TGTGCCAGTAGTATAGGCGCCGGGACAGGGGGCGAAAAACTGTTTTTT. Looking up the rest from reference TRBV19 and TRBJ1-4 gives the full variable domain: DGGITQSPKYLFRKEGQNVTLSCEQNLNHDAMYWYRQDPGQGLRLIYYSQIVNDFQKGDIAEGYSVSREKKESFPLTVTSAQKNPTAFYLCASSIGAGTGGEKLFFGSGTQLSVL.

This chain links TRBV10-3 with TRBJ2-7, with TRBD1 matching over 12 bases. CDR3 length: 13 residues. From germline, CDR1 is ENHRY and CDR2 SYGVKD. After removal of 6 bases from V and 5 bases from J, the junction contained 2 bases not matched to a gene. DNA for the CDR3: TGTGCCATCAGAGGGACAGGGGGCCACGAGCAGTACTTC. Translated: CAIRGTGGHEQYF.

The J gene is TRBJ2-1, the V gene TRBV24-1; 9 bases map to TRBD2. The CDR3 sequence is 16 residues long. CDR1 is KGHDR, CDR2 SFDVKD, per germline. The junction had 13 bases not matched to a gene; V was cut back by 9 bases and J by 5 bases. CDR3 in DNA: TGTGCCACCGGCGGGCTATCACAGCGGGGGGACAATGAGCAGTTCTTC. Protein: CATGGLSQRGDNEQFF.

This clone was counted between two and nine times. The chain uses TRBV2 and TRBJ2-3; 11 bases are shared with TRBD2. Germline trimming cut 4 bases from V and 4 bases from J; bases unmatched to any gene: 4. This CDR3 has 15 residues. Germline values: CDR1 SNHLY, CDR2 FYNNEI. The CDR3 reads CASSVSGGESDTQYF. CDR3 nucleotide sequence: TGTGCCAGCAGTGTTAGCGGGGGGGAGTCAGATACGCAGTATTTT. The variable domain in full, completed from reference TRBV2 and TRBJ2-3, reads EPEVTQTPSHQVTQMGQEVILRCVPISNHLYFYWYRQILGQKVEFLVSFYNNEISEKSEIFDDQFSVERPDGSNFTLKIRSTKLEDSAMYFCASSVSGGESDTQYFGPGTRLTVL.

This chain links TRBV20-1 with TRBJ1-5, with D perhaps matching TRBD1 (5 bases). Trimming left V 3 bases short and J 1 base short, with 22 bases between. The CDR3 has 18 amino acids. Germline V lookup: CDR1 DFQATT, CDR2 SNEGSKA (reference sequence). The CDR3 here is CSASTQGGGVGSNQPQHF. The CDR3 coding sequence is TGCAGTGCTAGTACCCAAGGTGGGGGGGTTGGGAGCAATCAGCCCCAGCATTTT.

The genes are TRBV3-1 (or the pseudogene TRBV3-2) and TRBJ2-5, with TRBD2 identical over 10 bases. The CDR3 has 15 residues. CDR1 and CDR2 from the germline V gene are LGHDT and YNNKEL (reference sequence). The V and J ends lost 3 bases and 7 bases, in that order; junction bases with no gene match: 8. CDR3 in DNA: TGTGCCAGCAGCCAGGGGAGCGGGGGGGCCGGGACCCAGTACTTC. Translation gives CASSQGSGGAGTQYF.

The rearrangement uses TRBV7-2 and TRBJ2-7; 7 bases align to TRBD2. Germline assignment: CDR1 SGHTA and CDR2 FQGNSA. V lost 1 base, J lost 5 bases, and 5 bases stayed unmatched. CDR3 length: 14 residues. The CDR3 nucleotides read TGTGCCAGCAGCTTAGGGCGGGGGACGAACGAGCAGTACTTC. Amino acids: CASSLGRGTNEQYF.

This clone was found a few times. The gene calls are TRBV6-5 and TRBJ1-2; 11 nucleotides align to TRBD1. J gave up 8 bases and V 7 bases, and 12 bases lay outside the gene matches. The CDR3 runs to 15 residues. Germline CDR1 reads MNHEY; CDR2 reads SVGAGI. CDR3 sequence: CASTRPGQGARGYTF. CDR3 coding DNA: TGTGCCAGCACTAGACCCGGACAGGGGGCGCGAGGCTACACCTTC.

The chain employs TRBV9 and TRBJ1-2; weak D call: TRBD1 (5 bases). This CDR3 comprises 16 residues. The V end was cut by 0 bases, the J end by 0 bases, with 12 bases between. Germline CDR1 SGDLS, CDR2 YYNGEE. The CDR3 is CASSVVPGGTNYGYTF. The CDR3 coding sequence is TGTGCCAGCAGCGTAGTCCCGGGGGGAACTAACTATGGCTACACCTTC.

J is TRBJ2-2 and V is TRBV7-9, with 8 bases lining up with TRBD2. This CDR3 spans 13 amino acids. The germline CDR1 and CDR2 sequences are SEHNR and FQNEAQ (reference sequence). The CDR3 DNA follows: TGTGGCGGGGGGACTTTGAACACCGGGGAGCTGTTTTTT. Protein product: CGGGTLNTGELFF.

CDR3 nucleotides: TGTGCCAGCAGTGAAGGAGGCAGGGCTAGAAACACTGAAGCTTTCTTT. Its protein is CASSEGGRARNTEAFF. This chain links TRBV2 with TRBJ1-1, with D possibly being TRBD1 (5 bases). The CDR3 totals 16 residues. The V gene lost 1 base and the J gene lost 2 bases, with 14 bases spanning the gap. Germline assignment: CDR1 SNHLY and CDR2 FYNNEI. Full variable domain (rest looked up from reference TRBV2 and TRBJ1-1): EPEVTQTPSHQVTQMGQEVILRCVPISNHLYFYWYRQILGQKVEFLVSFYNNEISEKSEIFDDQFSVERPDGSNFTLKIRSTKLEDSAMYFCASSEGGRARNTEAFFGQGTRLTVV.

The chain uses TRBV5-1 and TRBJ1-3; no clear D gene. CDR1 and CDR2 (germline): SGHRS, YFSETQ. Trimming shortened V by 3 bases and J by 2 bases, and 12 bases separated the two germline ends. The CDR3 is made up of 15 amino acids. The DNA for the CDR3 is TGCGCCAGCAGCTCCCTCGCCGGTGCTGGAAACACCATATATTTT. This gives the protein CASSSLAGAGNTIYF.

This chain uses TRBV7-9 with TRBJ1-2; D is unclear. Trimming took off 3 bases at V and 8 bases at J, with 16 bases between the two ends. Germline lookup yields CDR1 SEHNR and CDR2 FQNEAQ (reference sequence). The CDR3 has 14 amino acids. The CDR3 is CASSFGHGRGGYTF. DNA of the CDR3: TGTGCCAGCAGCTTTGGTCACGGCCGCGGGGGCTACACCTTC. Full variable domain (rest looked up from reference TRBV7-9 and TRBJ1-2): DTGVSQNPRHKITKRGQNVTFRCDPISEHNRLYWYRQTLGQGPEFLTYFQNEAQLEKSRLLSDRFSAERPKGSFSTLEIQRTEQGDSAMYLCASSFGHGRGGYTFGSGTRLTVV.

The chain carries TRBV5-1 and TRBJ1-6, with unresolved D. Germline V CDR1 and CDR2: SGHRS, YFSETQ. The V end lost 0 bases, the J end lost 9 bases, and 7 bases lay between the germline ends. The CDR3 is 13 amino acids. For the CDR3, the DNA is TGCGCCAGCAGCTTGGGACTGCGTTCACCCCTCCACTTT. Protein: CASSLGLRSPLHF.

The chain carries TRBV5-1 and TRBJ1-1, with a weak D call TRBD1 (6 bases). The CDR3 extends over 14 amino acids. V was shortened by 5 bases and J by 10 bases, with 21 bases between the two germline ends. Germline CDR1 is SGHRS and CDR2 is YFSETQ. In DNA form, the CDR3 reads TGCGCCAGCAGTGATTTTGGGACCACAGGGTTAGCTTTCTTT. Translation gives CASSDFGTTGLAFF. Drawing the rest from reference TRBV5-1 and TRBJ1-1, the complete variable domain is KAGVTQTPRYLIKTRGQQVTLSCSPISGHRSVSWYQQTPGQGLQFLFEYFSETQRNKGNFPGRFSGRQFSNSRSEMNVSTLELGDSALYLCASSDFGTTGLAFFGQGTRLTVV.

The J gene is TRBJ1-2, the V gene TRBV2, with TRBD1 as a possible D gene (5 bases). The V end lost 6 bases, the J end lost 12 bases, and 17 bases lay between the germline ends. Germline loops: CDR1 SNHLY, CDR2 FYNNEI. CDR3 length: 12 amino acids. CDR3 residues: CASSVDAGGHTF. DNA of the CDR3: TGTGCCAGCAGCGTCGACGCCGGGGGTCACACCTTC. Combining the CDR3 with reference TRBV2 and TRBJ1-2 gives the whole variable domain EPEVTQTPSHQVTQMGQEVILRCVPISNHLYFYWYRQILGQKVEFLVSFYNNEISEKSEIFDDQFSVERPDGSNFTLKIRSTKLEDSAMYFCASSVDAGGHTFGSGTRLTVV.

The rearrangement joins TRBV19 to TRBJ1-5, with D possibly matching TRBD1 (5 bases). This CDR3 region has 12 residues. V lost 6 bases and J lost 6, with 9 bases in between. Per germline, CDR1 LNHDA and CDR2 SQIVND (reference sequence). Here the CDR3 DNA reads TGTGCCAGTAGCCAGGGCGGTCAGCCCCAGCATTTT. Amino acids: CASSQGGQPQHF.

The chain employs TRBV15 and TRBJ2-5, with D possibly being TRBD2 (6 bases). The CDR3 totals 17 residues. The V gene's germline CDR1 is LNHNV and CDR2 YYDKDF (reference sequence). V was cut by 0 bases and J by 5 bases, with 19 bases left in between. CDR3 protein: CATSRDRRRGTYETQYF. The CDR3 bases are TGTGCCACCAGCAGAGATCGGAGGAGGGGCACGTACGAGACCCAGTACTTC.

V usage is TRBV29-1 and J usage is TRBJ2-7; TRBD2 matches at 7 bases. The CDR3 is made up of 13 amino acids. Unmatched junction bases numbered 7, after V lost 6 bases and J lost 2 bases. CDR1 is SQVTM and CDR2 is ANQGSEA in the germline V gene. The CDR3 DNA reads TGCAGCGTCTCGGGGGGTATCACCTACGAGCAGTACTTC. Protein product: CSVSGGITYEQYF.

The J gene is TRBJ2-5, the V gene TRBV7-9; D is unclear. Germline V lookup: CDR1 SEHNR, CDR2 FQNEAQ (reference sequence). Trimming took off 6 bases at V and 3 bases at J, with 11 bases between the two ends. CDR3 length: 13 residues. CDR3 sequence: CASRSTGKETQYF. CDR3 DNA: TGTGCCAGCAGAAGTACGGGTAAAGAGACCCAGTACTTC.

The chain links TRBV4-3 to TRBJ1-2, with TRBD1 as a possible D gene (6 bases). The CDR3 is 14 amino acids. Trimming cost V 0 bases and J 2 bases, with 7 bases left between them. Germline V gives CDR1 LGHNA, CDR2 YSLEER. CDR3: CASSQDTGNYGYTF. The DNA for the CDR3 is TGCGCCAGCAGCCAAGATACAGGGAACTATGGCTACACCTTC.

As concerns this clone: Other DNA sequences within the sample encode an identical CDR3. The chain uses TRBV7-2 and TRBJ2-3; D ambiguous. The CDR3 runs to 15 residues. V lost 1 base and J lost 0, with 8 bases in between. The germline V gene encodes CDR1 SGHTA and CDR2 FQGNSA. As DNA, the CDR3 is TGTGCCAGCAGCTTAGGGCTAGTTAGCACAGATACGCAGTATTTT. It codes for CASSLGLVSTDTQYF.

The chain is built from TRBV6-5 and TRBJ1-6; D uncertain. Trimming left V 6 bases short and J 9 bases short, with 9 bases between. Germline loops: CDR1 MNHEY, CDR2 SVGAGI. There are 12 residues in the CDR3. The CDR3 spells CASREGASPLHF. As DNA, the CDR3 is TGTGCCAGCAGGGAGGGTGCTTCACCCCTCCACTTT.